This TCR beta chain comes out of a study of siplizumab effects on memory and regulatory T cells. Broader study findings: Roughly 75-95% of proliferating clones (CD4+ or CD8+) could not be assigned a naive or memory phenotype.

Clones were sequenced by immunoSEQ multiplex PCR, and TCRdb holds only the in-frame ones, with some missing. The sample has some 100,000 clones; about 91% are singletons. Turning to this clone: Its cognate antigen is unknown.

Trimming shortened V by 0 bases and J by 7 bases, and 12 bases separated the two germline ends. Germline V lookup: CDR1 GTSNPN, CDR2 SVGIG (reference sequence). The CDR3 has 14 residues. The chain recombines TRBV30 with TRBJ2-2; D gene unclear. Material for sequencing was Tregs sorted from blood. This clonotype was obtained from a human donor in good health. CDR3 region: CAWSVALGHGELFF. DNA for the CDR3: TGTGCCTGGAGTGTAGCCCTCGGGCACGGGGAGCTGTTTTTT. Combining the CDR3 with reference TRBV30 and TRBJ2-2 gives the whole variable domain SQTIHQWPATLVQPVGSPLSLECTVEGTSNPNLYWYRQAAGRGLQLLFYSVGIGQISSEVPQNLSASRPQDRQFILSSKKLLLSDSGFYLCAWSVALGHGELFFGEGSRLTVL.